What follows are 10 T cell receptor beta chains derived from one specimen sequenced in a study of Graves' ophthalmopathy and Graves' hyperthyroidism. The sequenced template was RNA, covering the TCR beta CDR3 region. HTBI primers primed a first-round RT-PCR, and a second-round multiplex PCR followed. From the multiplex PCR reads, TCRdb called clonotypes with MiXCR, one entry per CDR3 protein. The repertoire holds around 1.1 million distinct CDR3 sequences, 35% to 40% seen once, with 11% in the top ten. The material sequenced was peripheral blood or thyroid tissue (not recorded which). These receptors all come from an adult man with Graves' hyperthyroidism.

Regarding this clonotype: This clone may be a read error of a much larger clone one base away. The chain has TRBV6-5 and TRBJ2-5; TRBD2 matches 12 bases. Judging by the DNA end, TRBJ2-7 fits better; the J call may be wrong. CDR3 length: 15 residues. Germline V gives CDR1 MNHEY, CDR2 SVGAGI. The CDR3 region is CASSYSTSGSFEQYF. Written as DNA, the CDR3 is TGTGCCAGCAGTTACTCGACTAGCGGGAGTTTCGAGCAGTACTTC.

This clonotype showed up just a few times. The rearrangement joins TRBV7-8 to TRBJ2-5, with 14 bases lining up with TRBD2. V was pared by 5 bases and J by 5 bases, with 7 bases of the junction left unmatched. The length of the CDR3 is 16 residues. Germline V gene sequence: CDR1 SGHVS, CDR2 FQNEAQ. Here the CDR3 DNA reads TGTGCCAGCAGCCCGGGACTAGCGGGAGTACGTGAGACCCAGTACTTC. It translates to CASSPGLAGVRETQYF.

This clonotype has more than one count but fewer than ten. The chain has TRBV5-5 and TRBJ2-5; TRBD2 agrees at 7 bases. Germline loops: CDR1 SGHKS, CDR2 YYEKEE (reference sequence). V lost 1 base to trimming and J lost 4 bases; unmatched junction nucleotides: 4. This CDR3 spans 14 amino acids. CDR3 in DNA: TGTGCCAGCAGCTTGTGGGAGGGTCGAGAGACCCAGTACTTC. This gives the protein CASSLWEGRETQYF.

The table lists this clonotype with many counts. The chain recombines TRBV5-1 with TRBJ2-7; TRBD2 aligns across 7 bases. This CDR3 has 15 amino acids. Trimming cost V 0 bases and J 7 bases; bases outside gene matches: 10. From germline, CDR1 is SGHRS and CDR2 YFSETQ. This CDR3 reads CASSLDATSLREQYF. CDR3 coding DNA: TGCGCCAGCAGCTTGGATGCGACTAGCCTCCGTGAGCAGTACTTC.

This clonotype was detected ten times or more. The chain carries TRBV7-9 and TRBJ1-1; D ambiguous. Trimming pared 0 bases from V and 6 bases from J, leaving 8 bases between. Germline CDR1 is SEHNR and CDR2 is FQNEAQ (reference sequence). The CDR3 loop spans 13 amino acids. For the CDR3, the DNA is TGTGCCAGCAGCTTAGCGGGAGGACCTGAAGCTTTCTTT. Protein product: CASSLAGGPEAFF. Variable domain in full (rest from reference TRBV7-9 and TRBJ1-1): DTGVSQNPRHKITKRGQNVTFRCDPISEHNRLYWYRQTLGQGPEFLTYFQNEAQLEKSRLLSDRFSAERPKGSFSTLEIQRTEQGDSAMYLCASSLAGGPEAFFGQGTRLTVV.

The chain joins TRBV19 to TRBJ2-7; 8 nucleotides align to TRBD2. Per the germline V gene, CDR1 is LNHDA and CDR2 is SQIVND (reference sequence). This CDR3 has 15 residues. With V trimmed by 1 base and J by 3 bases, 5 bases remained unmatched. CDR3 loop: CASSIVAGGDYEQYF. DNA for the CDR3: TGTGCCAGTAGTATAGTGGCCGGGGGGGACTACGAGCAGTACTTC. Complete variable domain (other parts from reference TRBV19 and TRBJ2-7): DGGITQSPKYLFRKEGQNVTLSCEQNLNHDAMYWYRQDPGQGLRLIYYSQIVNDFQKGDIAEGYSVSREKKESFPLTVTSAQKNPTAFYLCASSIVAGGDYEQYFGPGTRLTVT.

This clonotype was counted a few times. This chain uses TRBV12-3 or TRBV12-4 with TRBJ2-7; TRBD1 agrees at 9 bases. The CDR3 loop spans 17 amino acids. The junction had 14 bases not matched to a gene; V was cut back by 3 bases and J by 5 bases. The CDR3, as DNA: TGTGCCAGCAGTTTGGTGGGTCCGACAGGGGGAATAGACGAGCAGTACTTC. It specifies CASSLVGPTGGIDEQYF.

Details on this clonotype: In this CDR3 the conserved last residue, phenylalanine or tryptophan, is missing, so a read error is likely. It is unclear where the CDR3 begins or ends on the DNA, so no DNA is shown, and the CDR3 is as TCRdb lists it. The rearrangement uses TRBV7-9 and TRBJ2-3; the DNA was not used to check the table's D call, TRBD1. Germline V lookup: CDR1 SEHNR, CDR2 FQNEAQ (reference sequence). The CDR3 sequence runs 14 residues, both termini included. This chain's CDR3 is CASSPSLHPPGPSN.

This clonotype was seen only a few times. The rearrangement uses TRBV9 and TRBJ2-7, with 8 bases aligning to TRBD1. Germline CDR1 and CDR2: SGDLS and YYNGEE. This CDR3 is built from 15 residues. V gave up 0 bases and J gave up 2 bases; unmatched junction bases: 4. This CDR3 reads CASSVAGQGTYEQYF. The CDR3 nucleotides read TGTGCCAGCAGCGTAGCAGGACAGGGAACCTACGAGCAGTACTTC.

In this sample, this clonotype turned up once. This rearrangement joins TRBV19 to TRBJ1-5; no definite D call. Trimming stripped 7 bases from V and 3 bases from J, with 13 bases between. This CDR3 is built from 14 residues. CDR1 is LNHDA, CDR2 SQIVND, per germline (reference sequence). The CDR3 spells CASKGRSFNQPQHF. The CDR3 nucleotides read TGTGCCAGTAAAGGTCGGAGCTTCAATCAGCCCCAGCATTTT.